A single sample is the source of the 13 T cell receptor beta chains below, sequenced in a study of blood T cell repertoires in COVID-19. Libraries were prepared by immunoSEQ multiplex PCR; TCRdb keeps only in-frame clonotypes and omits some of them. In the table there are tens of thousands of clones, 82% of which are singletons. Sequencing used peripheral blood. The receptors here all came from a human donor in a cohort sampled during active COVID-19.

The chain links TRBV5-4 to TRBJ2-7; 7 bases are shared with TRBD2. With V trimmed by 3 bases and J by 5 bases, 11 bases remained unmatched. This CDR3 contains 15 residues. CDR1 and CDR2 from the germline V gene are SGHNT and YYREEE (reference sequence). The CDR3 coding sequence is TGTGCCAGCAGCTGGGGGGATCAGCGGGGCCACGAGCAGTACTTC. Its protein is CASSWGDQRGHEQYF. Full variable domain (rest looked up from reference TRBV5-4 and TRBJ2-7): ETGVTQSPTHLIKTRGQQVTLRCSSQSGHNTVSWYQQALGQGPQFIFQYYREEENGRGNFPPRFSGLQFPNYSSELNVNALELDDSALYLCASSWGDQRGHEQYFGPGTRLTVT.

The gene calls are TRBV5-5 and TRBJ1-1; tentative D call: TRBD1 (6 bases). V gave up 2 bases and J gave up 1 base, with 12 bases separating them. The CDR3 runs to 15 residues. Germline V gives CDR1 SGHKS, CDR2 YYEKEE (reference sequence). The CDR3 protein is CASSFQDRGNTEAFF. The CDR3, as DNA: TGTGCCAGCAGCTTTCAGGACAGAGGGAACACTGAAGCTTTCTTT.

The rearrangement uses TRBV9 and TRBJ1-1; D is perhaps TRBD1 (5 bases). The germline gives CDR1 SGDLS, CDR2 YYNGEE. The ends were cut back, 4 bases at V and 10 bases at J, with 14 bases in the middle. The CDR3 is 12 amino acids. The CDR3 protein is CASSPQTVGAFF. CDR3 sequence (DNA): TGTGCCAGCAGCCCGCAGACAGTTGGAGCTTTCTTT.

This clone was counted between two and nine times. The chain recombines TRBV29-1 with TRBJ1-2; perhaps TRBD1 as D (6 bases). Germline V gene sequence: CDR1 SQVTM, CDR2 ANQGSEA. This CDR3 spans 12 amino acids. The V end lost 2 bases, the J end lost 6 bases, and 10 bases lay between the germline ends. The CDR3, as DNA: TGCAGCGTTGAAATACACAGGGATGGCTACACCTTC. Protein sequence: CSVEIHRDGYTF.

This sequence joins TRBV7-9 and TRBJ2-5; D unclear. V was trimmed by 2 bases and J by 2 bases, leaving 6 bases between them. CDR1 and CDR2 (germline): SEHNR, FQNEAQ (reference sequence). The CDR3 runs to 13 residues. This chain's CDR3 is CASSLSGQETQYF. CDR3 in DNA: TGTGCCAGCAGCTTATCGGGTCAAGAGACCCAGTACTTC.

The V and J genes are TRBV5-4 and TRBJ1-1; 9 bases agree with TRBD1. After removal of 4 bases from V and 1 base from J, the junction contained 5 bases not matched to a gene. Per the germline V gene, CDR1 is SGHNT and CDR2 is YYREEE (reference sequence). This CDR3 contains 15 residues. The CDR3 bases are TGTGCCAGCAGCCCGACAGGGGGTACGAACACTGAAGCTTTCTTT. This translates into CASSPTGGTNTEAFF.

The genes are TRBV7-3 and TRBJ2-3, with 7 bases that match TRBD2. Germline V gene lookup returns CDR1 SGHTA and CDR2 FQGTGA. The CDR3 consists of 14 residues. After removal of 5 bases from V and 0 bases from J, the junction contained 2 bases not matched to a gene. CDR3 in DNA: TGTGCCAGCAGCCGCGGGGGAAGCACAGATACGCAGTATTTT. Translating gives CASSRGGSTDTQYF.

V and J are TRBV7-2 and TRBJ2-2; 9 bases align to TRBD2. CDR3 length: 20 amino acids. With V trimmed by 0 bases and J by 6 bases, 17 bases remained unmatched. Germline CDR1 reads SGHTA; CDR2 reads FQGNSA. The CDR3 DNA is TGTGCCAGCAGCTTAGCACCTAGCTTCGGGACTAGCAGGCGTTCCGGGGAGCTGTTTTTT. This gives the protein CASSLAPSFGTSRRSGELFF.

The rearrangement joins TRBV6-5 to TRBJ2-7; TRBD2 matches 7 bases. Germline V gene lookup returns CDR1 MNHEY and CDR2 SVGAGI. J was trimmed by 0 bases and V by 5 bases; bases with no gene match: 4. There are 14 residues in the CDR3. CDR3 sequence (DNA): TGTGCCAGCAGTCCTAGCGGCAACTCCTACGAGCAGTACTTC. It translates to CASSPSGNSYEQYF.

The J gene is TRBJ2-6, the V gene TRBV19, with a weak D call TRBD1 (5 bases). V dropped 5 bases and J dropped 0 bases, with 5 bases sitting between them. Per the germline V gene, CDR1 is LNHDA and CDR2 is SQIVND (reference sequence). There are 14 residues in the CDR3. The CDR3 loop reads CASSQGSGANVLTF. For the CDR3, the DNA is TGTGCCAGTAGTCAGGGCTCTGGGGCCAACGTCCTGACTTTC.

This chain uses TRBV27 with TRBJ1-2; no definite D call. V gave up 5 bases and J gave up 7 bases, with 14 bases separating them. Germline V gene lookup returns CDR1 MNHEY and CDR2 SMNVEV (reference sequence). The CDR3 is made up of 13 amino acids. CDR3 nucleotide sequence: TGTGCCAGCAGTCTTCTCCTCGGTGGTGGCTACACCTTC. Translating gives CASSLLLGGGYTF.

The genes are TRBV19 and TRBJ1-1, with D tentatively TRBD1 (5 bases). The CDR3 runs 17 residues. The germline gives CDR1 LNHDA, CDR2 SQIVND (reference sequence). V lost 7 bases and J 4 bases, leaving 25 bases between the germline ends. This CDR3 reads CASTYGGTLSSVTEAFF. CDR3 sequence (DNA): TGTGCCAGTACTTATGGCGGGACGCTCAGCTCGGTCACTGAAGCTTTCTTT.

The genes are TRBV28 and TRBJ1-2; 7 bases line up with TRBD1. The V gene's germline CDR1 is MDHEN and CDR2 SYDVKM. Trimming cost V 6 bases and J 6 bases; bases outside gene matches: 10. The CDR3 consists of 14 residues. The CDR3 DNA reads TGTGCCAGCAGACGAGGGGGCTTGAAAGATGGCTACACCTTC. Translation: CASRRGGLKDGYTF.